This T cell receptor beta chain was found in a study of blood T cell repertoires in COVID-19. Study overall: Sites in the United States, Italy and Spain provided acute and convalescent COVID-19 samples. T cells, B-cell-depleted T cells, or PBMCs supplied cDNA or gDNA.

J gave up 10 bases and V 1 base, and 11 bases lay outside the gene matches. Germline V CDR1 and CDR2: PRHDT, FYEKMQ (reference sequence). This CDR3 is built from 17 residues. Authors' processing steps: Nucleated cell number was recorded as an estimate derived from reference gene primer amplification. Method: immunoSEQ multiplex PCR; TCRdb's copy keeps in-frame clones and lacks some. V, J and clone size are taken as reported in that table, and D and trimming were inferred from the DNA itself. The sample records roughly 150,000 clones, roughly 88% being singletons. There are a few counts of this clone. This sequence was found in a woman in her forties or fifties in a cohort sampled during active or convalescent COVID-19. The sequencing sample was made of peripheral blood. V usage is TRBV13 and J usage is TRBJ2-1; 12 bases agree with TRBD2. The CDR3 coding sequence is TGTGCCAGCAGCTTAGCGGGACTAGCGGGTGGTACGGGGGAGCAGTTCTTC. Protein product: CASSLAGLAGGTGEQFF.